The text below deals with one T cell receptor (beta chain). The target antigen is unknown. This record belongs to a study of cytomegalovirus exposure and HLA in healthy donors. General study points: Reports credit the classifier with highly specific, highly sensitive diagnosis of cytomegalovirus status. In vitro checks showed that three CMV-associated chains really do target CMV antigens.

Generated by immunoSEQ multiplex PCR, the TCRdb table keeps only in-frame clones and is missing some. The sample records 250,000 to 350,000 clones, around 90% being singletons. Sequenced input: PBMCs. This sequence was found in a man aged 25 to 45 in good health and CMV-seronegative.

The CDR3 DNA reads TGTGCCAGCAGGACAGGGTTACGGGAGACCCAGTACTTC. Amino acid sequence: CASRTGLRETQYF. V and J are TRBV2 and TRBJ2-5; TRBD1 matches at 7 bases. The CDR3 extends over 13 amino acids. Germline V gene lookup returns CDR1 SNHLY and CDR2 FYNNEI. Trimming cost V 6 bases and J 5 bases; bases outside gene matches: 6.